These 18 T cell receptor beta chains originate from one sample sequenced in a study of T-cell reconstitution after alpha-beta-depleted transplantation in children. The TCRbeta library was prepared with unique molecular identifiers. TCRdb re-called the PCR reads through MiXCR, storing one row per CDR3 protein. The sample includes about 110,000 distinct CDR3 sequences, 10% of them seen just once. Here the sequenced sample was PBMCs from the stem cell graft donor, taken from the stem cell graft. These receptors all come from a human donor who donated a stem cell graft to a child with acute lymphoblastic leukemia.

Many counts were recorded for this clonotype. This sequence joins TRBV12-3 or TRBV12-4 and TRBJ2-7; 7 positions agree with TRBD2. V was pared by 5 bases and J by 3 bases, with 10 bases of the junction left unmatched. CDR3 length: 15 residues. CDR3 in amino acids: CASSPPGLADYEQYF. The CDR3 coding sequence is TGTGCCAGCAGTCCCCCAGGGCTAGCGGACTACGAGCAGTACTTC.

This clonotype was seen many times. The V call is TRBV11-1, the J call TRBJ2-7; a possible D gene is TRBD1 (6 bases). CDR3 length: 18 amino acids. Germline assignment: CDR1 SGHAT and CDR2 FQDESV (reference sequence). V lost 2 bases, J lost 0 bases, and 20 bases lay in between. For the CDR3, the DNA is TGTGCCAGCAGCTTAAGCATGAATAGGGGGACCAGCTCCTACGAGCAGTACTTC. It encodes CASSLSMNRGTSSYEQYF.

The rearrangement uses TRBV12-3 or TRBV12-4 and TRBJ1-2; no reliable D call. Between the trimmed V and J ends, which lost 1 base and 2 bases, there was a span of 17 bases. This CDR3 contains 17 residues. The CDR3 DNA is TGTGCCAGCAGTTTAGGGCCCGGGGTTTTAGGCAACTATGGCTACACCTTC. Translation: CASSLGPGVLGNYGYTF.

There are many counts of this clonotype. The genes are TRBV7-9 and TRBJ2-5; D is undetermined. The V end lost 1 base, the J end lost 6 bases, and 9 bases lay between the germline ends. Germline V lookup: CDR1 SEHNR, CDR2 FQNEAQ (reference sequence). This CDR3 contains 13 residues. The CDR3 here is CASSLGGPKTQYF. Written as DNA, the CDR3 is TGTGCCAGCAGCTTAGGAGGCCCCAAGACCCAGTACTTC. The full variable domain, completed using reference TRBV7-9 and TRBJ2-5, is DTGVSQNPRHKITKRGQNVTFRCDPISEHNRLYWYRQTLGQGPEFLTYFQNEAQLEKSRLLSDRFSAERPKGSFSTLEIQRTEQGDSAMYLCASSLGGPKTQYFGPGTRLLVL.

This clonotype was detected once. A much more abundant neighbour one base away suggests this may be a read error. The chain couples TRBV11-2 to TRBJ1-5; possible D gene TRBD1, 6 bases. The CDR3 has 16 residues. Germline V gene sequence: CDR1 SGHAT, CDR2 FQNNGV. The V and J ends lost 0 bases and 3 bases respectively, with 12 bases between them. The CDR3 region is CASSLEGAGNNQPQHF. The CDR3 DNA reads as TGTGCCAGCAGCTTAGAGGGGGCAGGAAACAATCAGCCCCAGCATTTT.

In this sample, this clonotype turned up many times. The chain links TRBV9 to TRBJ1-3; TRBD1 matches at 7 bases. CDR3 size: 17 residues. The V gene end was trimmed by 4 bases and the J gene end by 0 bases; junction bases not matched to a gene: 10. Per the germline V gene, CDR1 is SGDLS and CDR2 is YYNGEE. The CDR3 DNA follows: TGTGCCAGCAGCCCCCACAGGGGTAAGGGCTCTGGAAACACCATATATTTT. This sequence encodes CASSPHRGKGSGNTIYF.

This clonotype was counted many times. The chain has TRBV12-3 or TRBV12-4 and TRBJ1-3; tentative D call: TRBD1 (6 bases). V lost 4 bases and J lost 4, with 11 bases in between. There are 14 residues in the CDR3. As DNA, the CDR3 is TGTGCCAGCAGTTCAGGGGTGTGGGGAAACACCATATATTTT. Its translation: CASSSGVWGNTIYF.

This clonotype was seen many times. This chain uses TRBV24-1 with TRBJ2-1; possibly TRBD1 for D (6 bases). The CDR3 is 15 amino acids. Germline V gene data show CDR1 as KGHDR and CDR2 as SFDVKD. The V and J ends lost 3 bases and 6 bases respectively, with 14 bases between them. CDR3 region: CATSDTRQGINEQFF. In DNA form, the CDR3 reads TGTGCCACCAGTGATACCAGGCAGGGGATCAATGAGCAGTTCTTC.

The chain recombines TRBV5-6 with TRBJ1-1; 8 bases are a match to TRBD1. Trimming took 2 bases from V and 6 from J; bases not matched to a gene: 12. CDR1 is SGHDT and CDR2 is YYEEEE in the germline V gene. CDR3 length: 16 residues. CDR3: CASSFLDRVPLSEAFF. CDR3 bases: TGTGCCAGCAGCTTCCTGGACAGGGTACCCCTCTCTGAAGCTTTCTTT.

This clonotype was seen at least ten times. V is TRBV10-3 and J is TRBJ2-1; 12 bases agree with TRBD1. Unmatched junction bases numbered 5, after V lost 10 bases and J lost 7 bases. Germline V gene lookup returns CDR1 ENHRY and CDR2 SYGVKD. The CDR3 has 13 amino acids. Here the CDR3 reads CATGQGAINEQFF. CDR3 DNA sequence: TGTGCCACGGGACAGGGGGCGATAAATGAGCAGTTCTTC.

Many counts were recorded for this clonotype. The chain employs TRBV13 and TRBJ2-5, with D possibly being TRBD1 or TRBD2 (5 bases each). Deletions cut 5 bases from V and 5 bases from J, with 15 bases between. The CDR3 consists of 14 residues. Looked up from germline, CDR1 is PRHDT and CDR2 is FYEKMQ (reference sequence). The CDR3 here is CASSPRGNGETQYF. In nucleotides, the CDR3 is TGTGCCAGCAGCCCTCGGGGCAACGGGGAGACCCAGTACTTC.

This clonotype was counted ten times or more. The chain carries TRBV12-3 or TRBV12-4 and TRBJ1-1, with D perhaps matching TRBD1 (5 bases). The germline V and J ends were trimmed by 7 bases and 4 bases, with 16 bases remaining between them. The CDR3 has 14 amino acids. The CDR3 is CASTRSQAGTEAFF. The CDR3 DNA reads as TGTGCCAGCACAAGGTCACAGGCGGGCACTGAAGCTTTCTTT.

The chain has TRBV5-4 and TRBJ1-4; a weak D match, TRBD1 (5 bases). The germline V gene encodes CDR1 SGHNT and CDR2 YYREEE (reference sequence). Trimming took off 5 bases at V and 8 bases at J, with 19 bases between the two ends. This CDR3 contains 15 residues. The CDR3 DNA is TGTGCCAGCAGTCCCGCAGGGAGCTCTGAGGAAAAACTGTTTTTT. This sequence encodes CASSPAGSSEEKLFF.

In this sample, this clonotype turned up many times. The rearrangement links TRBV12-3 or TRBV12-4 to TRBJ1-1; D not resolved. The ends were cut back, 1 base at V and 1 base at J, with 7 bases in the middle. The CDR3 covers 14 residues. As DNA, the CDR3 is TGTGCCAGCAGTTTAGGCCTTTGGAACACTGAAGCTTTCTTT. Translation: CASSLGLWNTEAFF.

This clonotype was recorded at least ten times. The chain is built from TRBV30 and TRBJ1-1, with a possible D match to TRBD1 (6 bases). Germline V gene data show CDR1 as GTSNPN and CDR2 as SVGIG (reference sequence). The CDR3 has 14 residues. V was trimmed by 1 base and J by 1 base, leaving 10 bases between them. CDR3 nucleotides: TGTGCCTGGAGTGCCGGGACAAAGAACACTGAAGCTTTCTTT. As protein: CAWSAGTKNTEAFF.

This clonotype was detected many times. As DNA, the CDR3 is TGTGCCAGCAGTCTCCGGGACAGGTGGGCCTACGAGCAGTACTTC. This translates into CASSLRDRWAYEQYF. V usage is TRBV27 and J usage is TRBJ2-7, with TRBD1 identical over 8 bases. This CDR3 comprises 15 residues. The ends lost 5 bases at V and 2 bases at J; junction bases unmatched: 8. Germline values: CDR1 MNHEY, CDR2 SMNVEV (reference sequence).

Turning to this clonotype: A read error is possible here, since a much larger clone lies one base away. V and J are TRBV15 and TRBJ2-1, with D maybe TRBD1 (6 bases). Trimming left V 3 bases short and J 8 bases short, with 14 bases between. Germline V CDR1 and CDR2: LNHNV, YYDKDF (reference sequence). The CDR3 spans 14 residues. The CDR3 DNA is TGTGCCACCAGCAGTAGCGTGGGGGCCCATGAGCAGTTCTTC. Its translation: CATSSSVGAHEQFF.

This clonotype was counted at least ten times. The chain employs TRBV10-3 and TRBJ2-2, with D possibly TRBD1 on 6 matching bases. V lost 7 bases to trimming and J lost 2 bases, with 11 bases between them. The CDR3 loop spans 14 amino acids. Germline V gene sequence: CDR1 ENHRY, CDR2 SYGVKD. The CDR3 sequence is CAINRDINTGELFF. The CDR3 DNA follows: TGTGCCATCAATCGGGACATAAACACCGGGGAGCTGTTTTTT.